The 28 T cell receptor beta chains given below trace back to one sample, sequenced in a study of regulatory T cells in long-lasting Graves disease. iRepertoire HTBI primers and Arm-PCR of CDR3 regions built TCR beta libraries. One entry per CDR3 protein, called by TCRdb with MiXCR from the multiplex PCR reads. The sample yields more than 300,000 distinct CDR3 sequences, 12% seen once. The time point: newly diagnosed GD, antithyroid drugs for less than 3 months. PBMC RNA served as the TCR library source. The same data also contributed to another study, on T cells in Graves' hyperthyroidism and ophthalmopathy.

This specimen consisted of peripheral blood mononuclear cells (PBMCs), obtained at new diagnosis, from a patient treated with antithyroid drugs. The receptors were sampled from a woman under 30 with Graves disease.

This clonotype was detected many times. The chain recombines TRBV7-2 with TRBJ1-2; 7 bases align to TRBD1. Trimming at V came to 5 bases and at J to 6 bases, leaving 6 bases not matched to a gene. CDR1 and CDR2 (germline): SGHTA, FQGNSA. The CDR3 is 13 residues long. CDR3: CASSQIGTDGYTF. Here the CDR3 DNA reads TGTGCCAGCAGCCAGATCGGGACAGATGGCTACACCTTC.

This clonotype has a count of ten or more. V and J are TRBV5-5 and TRBJ2-2; 7 bases fit TRBD1. Germline-derived CDR1 and CDR2 are SGHKS and YYEKEE (reference sequence). V dropped 5 bases and J dropped 4; count of bases not matched to a gene: 11. The CDR3 covers 16 residues. The CDR3 protein is CASSDEGAPGTGELFF. DNA for the CDR3: TGTGCCAGCAGTGACGAGGGGGCGCCGGGCACCGGGGAGCTGTTTTTT.

This chain uses TRBV29-1 with TRBJ1-2; no clear D. Germline lookup yields CDR1 SQVTM and CDR2 ANQGSEA. The V and J ends lost 0 bases and 0 bases respectively, with 11 bases between them. This CDR3 contains 15 residues. CDR3 residues: CSVEENGRANYGYTF. CDR3 bases: TGCAGCGTTGAAGAAAATGGACGGGCTAACTATGGCTACACCTTC.

This clonotype showed up many times. The chain joins TRBV18 to TRBJ2-1; no firm D call. CDR1 and CDR2 from the germline V gene are KGHSH and LQKENI. V lost 0 bases and J lost 10, with 10 bases in between. This CDR3 comprises 13 residues. The CDR3 region is CASSPPPQAEQFF. For the CDR3, the DNA is TGTGCCAGCTCACCACCGCCTCAAGCGGAGCAGTTCTTC.

The table lists this clonotype with many counts. This sequence joins TRBV28 and TRBJ1-2; D is undetermined. The CDR3 is made up of 14 amino acids. Germline loops: CDR1 MDHEN, CDR2 SYDVKM. V gave up 6 bases and J gave up 5 bases, with 16 bases separating them. CDR3 in DNA: TGTGCCAGCAGCCGACCATATCCGGCTTATGGCTACACCTTC. Amino acids: CASSRPYPAYGYTF.

A few counts support this clonotype. The rearrangement uses TRBV9 and TRBJ2-1; TRBD2 is a possible D gene (6 bases). This CDR3 has 13 amino acids. Trimming removed 6 bases at V and 9 bases at J, with 16 bases between. Germline V gene lookup returns CDR1 SGDLS and CDR2 YYNGEE. CDR3: CASTGGAFGEQFF. CDR3 coding DNA: TGTGCCAGCACCGGAGGGGCATTCGGTGAGCAGTTCTTC.

This clonotype was counted at least ten times. The chain uses TRBV28 and TRBJ2-3, with TRBD1 matching over 8 bases. V was pared by 6 bases and J by 9 bases, with 14 bases of the junction left unmatched. There are 15 residues in the CDR3. Germline V lookup: CDR1 MDHEN, CDR2 SYDVKM. The CDR3 region is CASRPRGTGGKTQYF. The CDR3 DNA reads as TGTGCCAGCAGGCCGAGGGGGACAGGTGGTAAGACGCAGTATTTT.

This clonotype came up many times. This sequence joins TRBV14 and TRBJ1-3; no definite D call. Per the germline V gene, CDR1 is SGHDN and CDR2 is FVKESK. CDR3 length: 14 residues. Trimming removed 4 bases from V and 1 base from J, with 8 bases in between. The CDR3 DNA reads as TGTGCCAGCAGCCTTTGGGGTTCTGGAAACACCATATATTTT. Translating it yields CASSLWGSGNTIYF.

This clonotype showed up many times. The chain couples TRBV7-2 to TRBJ1-1; no reliable D call. The CDR3 is made up of 13 amino acids. CDR1 is SGHTA and CDR2 is FQGNSA in the germline V gene. V lost 6 bases and J 3 bases, leaving 11 bases between the germline ends. The CDR3 spells CASSEGRDTEAFF. The CDR3 region has the DNA TGTGCCAGCAGTGAGGGTCGGGACACTGAAGCTTTCTTT. Full variable domain (rest looked up from reference TRBV7-2 and TRBJ1-1): GAGVSQSPSNKVTEKGKDVELRCDPISGHTALYWYRQSLGQGLEFLIYFQGNSAPDKSGLPSDRFSAERTGGSVSTLTIQRTQQEDSAVYLCASSEGRDTEAFFGQGTRLTVV.

In this sample, this clonotype turned up many times. V usage is TRBV20-1 and J usage is TRBJ1-5, with a possible D match to TRBD1 (6 bases). CDR3 length equals 18 residues. CDR1 DFQATT and CDR2 SNEGSKA come from the germline V gene (reference sequence). Between the trimmed V and J ends, which lost 6 bases and 1 base, there was a span of 25 bases. In DNA form, the CDR3 reads TGCAGTGCCCCAAGGGCGTTAACAGGGCAGTCAAGCAATCAGCCCCAGCATTTT. Protein sequence: CSAPRALTGQSSNQPQHF.

This clonotype was recorded many times. The chain carries TRBV5-1 and TRBJ2-3; D remains unclear. CDR1 is SGHRS, CDR2 YFSETQ, per germline. V lost 3 bases and J lost 2, with 10 bases in between. The CDR3 runs to 14 residues. The CDR3 coding sequence is TGCGCCAGCAGCTCTGAGGCCCACACAGATACGCAGTATTTT. It is translated as CASSSEAHTDTQYF.

The chain carries TRBV18 and TRBJ2-7; possibly TRBD1 for D (6 bases). Germline CDR1 reads KGHSH; CDR2 reads LQKENI. With 2 bases removed from V and 0 bases from J, the gap between germline ends came to 14 bases. This CDR3 has 16 amino acids. CDR3 bases: TGTGCCAGCTCACCAGGGCCCTCCAGGGGCTCCTACGAGCAGTACGTC. The encoded protein is CASSPGPSRGSYEQYV.

This clonotype was found many times. CDR3 protein: CAWSEGGFNSNQPQHF. CDR3 DNA sequence: TGTGCCTGGAGTGAGGGGGGTTTTAATAGCAATCAGCCCCAGCATTTT. This sequence joins TRBV30 and TRBJ1-5, with D possibly matching TRBD1 (6 bases). Germline V CDR1 and CDR2: GTSNPN, SVGIG (reference sequence). CDR3 size: 16 residues. The V end was cut by 1 base, the J end by 0 bases, with 13 bases between.

This clonotype was picked up many times. The rearrangement joins TRBV12-5 to TRBJ2-2; D remains ambiguous. Trimming removed 6 bases at V and 5 bases at J, with 4 bases between. This CDR3 has 11 amino acids. The germline CDR1 and CDR2 sequences are LGHNT and FRNRAP. CDR3 sequence: CASGTTGELFF. CDR3 DNA sequence: TGTGCTAGTGGAACAACCGGGGAGCTGTTTTTT.

The chain recombines TRBV19 with TRBJ2-5; D ambiguous. V dropped 3 bases and J dropped 5 bases, with 4 bases sitting between them. Germline CDR1 reads LNHDA; CDR2 reads SQIVND (reference sequence). This CDR3 is built from 11 residues. The CDR3, as DNA: TGTGCCAGTAGTATGGGGGAGACCCAGTACTTC. Encoded protein: CASSMGETQYF. The entire variable domain, with the rest obtained from reference TRBV19 and TRBJ2-5, is as follows: DGGITQSPKYLFRKEGQNVTLSCEQNLNHDAMYWYRQDPGQGLRLIYYSQIVNDFQKGDIAEGYSVSREKKESFPLTVTSAQKNPTAFYLCASSMGETQYFGPGTRLLVL.

This clonotype came up a few times. The gene calls are TRBV20-1 and TRBJ1-3; no definite D call. Trimming stripped 3 bases from V and 0 bases from J, with 21 bases between. The CDR3 is 18 residues long. Germline loops: CDR1 DFQATT, CDR2 SNEGSKA (reference sequence). CDR3 DNA sequence: TGCAGTGCTAGTCCTAATTGGAACGGACTAGGCTCTGGAAACACCATATATTTT. Translation: CSASPNWNGLGSGNTIYF.

The sample holds many counts of this clonotype. J is TRBJ1-2 and V is TRBV27; no clear D. V was cut by 2 bases and J by 2 bases, with 15 bases left in between. CDR1 and CDR2 (germline): MNHEY, SMNVEV (reference sequence). This CDR3 spans 16 amino acids. As DNA, the CDR3 is TGTGCCAGCAGTTTAAAGTGGCAGGCATGGAACTATGGCTACACCTTC. It is translated as CASSLKWQAWNYGYTF.

This rearrangement joins TRBV6-1 to TRBJ1-2; TRBD1 matches 7 bases. Germline V gene lookup returns CDR1 MNHNS and CDR2 SASEGT. Germline trimming cut 6 bases from V and 8 bases from J; bases unmatched to any gene: 9. The CDR3 extends over 13 amino acids. The CDR3 region has the DNA TGTGCCAGCAGATCCACAGGGGCTTCGGGCTACACCTTC. Translated, it gives CASRSTGASGYTF.

At least ten counts were recorded for this clonotype. V usage is TRBV20-1 and J usage is TRBJ2-3, with D uncertain. V was cut by 4 bases and J by 1 base, with 12 bases left in between. Per the germline V gene, CDR1 is DFQATT and CDR2 is SNEGSKA (reference sequence). This CDR3 contains 14 residues. This CDR3 reads CSANMRQGTDTQYF. For the CDR3, the DNA is TGCAGTGCTAACATGCGGCAGGGCACAGATACGCAGTATTTT.

This clonotype showed up many times. One end of the junction fails to match germline, which may point to a read error. V usage is TRBV7-7 and J usage is TRBJ2-3, with 7 bases that match TRBD2. CDR1 is SSHAT, CDR2 FNYEAQ, per germline (reference sequence). This CDR3 contains 17 residues. CDR3 in DNA: TGTGCTAGCAGCCCCTTCCGGAGCGGGGAACGCACAGATACGCAGTATTTT. Amino acid sequence: CASSPFRSGERTDTQYF.

The chain is built from TRBV7-9 and TRBJ2-7, with D perhaps matching TRBD1 or TRBD2 (6 bases each). CDR3 length: 16 amino acids. CDR1 SEHNR and CDR2 FQNEAQ come from the germline V gene (reference sequence). The V gene lost 2 bases and the J gene lost 2 bases, with 16 bases spanning the gap. In DNA form, the CDR3 reads TGTGCCAGCAGCTTATATTCCTGGGGGGCCACCTACGAGCAGTACTTC. Translation: CASSLYSWGATYEQYF.

As for this clonotype: One end of the junction is discordant with germline, which a read error may explain. J is TRBJ2-7 and V is TRBV28, with TRBD2 matching 7 bases. The CDR3 consists of 14 residues. Germline CDR1 reads MDHEN; CDR2 reads SYDVKM. The DNA for the CDR3 is TGTGCCAGCATTTTAGGGCGGGAGTCCTACGAGCAGTACTTC. Its translation is CASILGRESYEQYF.

This clonotype was found many times. This chain joins TRBV2 and TRBJ1-5, with D unclear. V was clipped by 2 bases and J by 1 base, with 6 bases between them. This CDR3 is 14 amino acids long. CDR1 and CDR2 (germline): SNHLY, FYNNEI. The DNA of the CDR3 is TGTGCCAGCAGTGAATTAGACAGCAATCAGCCCCAGCATTTT. This sequence encodes CASSELDSNQPQHF.

The chain carries TRBV5-1 and TRBJ2-4; TRBD2 agrees at 12 bases. Germline trimming cut 3 bases from V and 0 bases from J; bases unmatched to any gene: 10. Germline CDR1 is SGHRS and CDR2 is YFSETQ. There are 19 residues in the CDR3. The CDR3 DNA sequence: TGCGCCAGCAGCTGGACGAGGACTAGCGGGAAACTAGCCAAAAACATTCAGTACTTC. It yields the protein CASSWTRTSGKLAKNIQYF.

This clonotype showed up many times. The V and J genes are TRBV20-1 and TRBJ2-1, with D perhaps given as TRBD1 or TRBD2 (5 bases each). The CDR3 runs to 14 residues. Germline assignment: CDR1 DFQATT and CDR2 SNEGSKA (reference sequence). Trimming cost V 8 bases and J 8 bases, with 22 bases left between them. CDR3 in amino acids: CSPTRDPGIYEQFF. DNA for the CDR3: TGCAGTCCGACCAGGGACCCAGGGATCTATGAGCAGTTCTTC.

In nucleotides, the CDR3 is TGCAGCGTTGGTGGAGGGACAGGGTTCCGAGAGACCCAGTACTTC. Its protein product is CSVGGGTGFRETQYF. V usage is TRBV29-1 and J usage is TRBJ2-5, with 9 bases matching TRBD1. Germline CDR1 SQVTM, CDR2 ANQGSEA. V shed 4 bases, J shed 4 bases, and the junction held 10 bases outside the gene matches. This CDR3 is 15 amino acids long.

The sample holds many counts of this clonotype. V usage is TRBV7-2 and J usage is TRBJ1-2; 7 bases map to TRBD1. The CDR3 extends over 14 amino acids. Germline lookup yields CDR1 SGHTA and CDR2 FQGNSA. V shed 5 bases and J 3 bases; nucleotides not matched to a gene: 6. The CDR3 here is CASSLGTEDYGYTF. CDR3 nucleotides: TGTGCCAGCAGCCTCGGGACAGAAGACTATGGCTACACCTTC. Full variable domain (outside the CDR3, taken from reference TRBV7-2 and TRBJ1-2): GAGVSQSPSNKVTEKGKDVELRCDPISGHTALYWYRQSLGQGLEFLIYFQGNSAPDKSGLPSDRFSAERTGGSVSTLTIQRTQQEDSAVYLCASSLGTEDYGYTFGSGTRLTVV.

In its sample, this clonotype was seen many times. This sequence joins TRBV20-1 and TRBJ1-1; D remains ambiguous. Per the germline V gene, CDR1 is DFQATT and CDR2 is SNEGSKA (reference sequence). The CDR3 has 12 residues. V lost 5 bases to trimming and J lost 9 bases, with 16 bases between them. CDR3 region: CSAVPTRQKAFF. The CDR3, as DNA: TGCAGTGCTGTACCGACCAGGCAGAAAGCTTTCTTT.